This entry lists 25 T cell receptor beta chains sequenced from one sample in a study of blood T cell repertoires in COVID-19. Assay: immunoSEQ multiplex PCR; the TCRdb copy retains only in-frame clones and omits some. In the table there are 250,000 or so clones, nearly 90% of which are singletons. The sequencing input was peripheral blood. The receptors originated from a woman in her sixties with COVID-19, enrolled during active disease.

The chain employs TRBV10-3 and TRBJ2-2; 10 positions agree with TRBD1. The CDR3 is 14 amino acids. The ends lost 5 bases at V and 6 bases at J; junction bases unmatched: 3. Germline assignment: CDR1 ENHRY and CDR2 SYGVKD. CDR3 sequence reads: CAISNGQGAGELFF. The DNA for the CDR3 is TGTGCCATCAGTAACGGACAGGGGGCCGGGGAGCTGTTTTTT.

This clone appeared a few times. This chain's CDR3 is CASSDTGIAGANYGYTF. The CDR3 coding sequence is TGTGCCAGCAGTGACACAGGGATAGCGGGGGCTAACTATGGCTACACCTTC. V gene TRBV25-1 combines with J gene TRBJ1-2; a weak D match, TRBD1 (6 bases). Germline V gene sequence: CDR1 MGHDK, CDR2 SYGVNS. Trimming stripped 3 bases from V and 0 bases from J, with 17 bases between. This CDR3 has 17 residues.

V and J are TRBV28 and TRBJ2-2, with unresolved D. CDR3 size: 12 residues. CDR1 and CDR2 (germline): MDHEN, SYDVKM. V lost 6 bases and J 7 bases, leaving 9 bases between the germline ends. The CDR3 here is CASSAWLGELFF. CDR3 coding DNA: TGTGCCAGCAGCGCATGGCTCGGGGAGCTGTTTTTT. The full variable domain, its missing parts supplied by reference TRBV28 and TRBJ2-2, is DVKVTQSSRYLVKRTGEKVFLECVQDMDHENMFWYRQDPGLGLRLIYFSYDVKMKEKGDIPEGYSVSREKKERFSLILESASTNQTSMYLCASSAWLGELFFGEGSRLTVL.

The rearrangement joins TRBV7-2 to TRBJ1-6; 7 nucleotides align to TRBD1. V was pared by 5 bases and J by 11 bases, with 9 bases of the junction left unmatched. CDR1 SGHTA and CDR2 FQGNSA come from the germline V gene. The CDR3 runs to 14 residues. The CDR3: CASSPGQGGAPLHF. The CDR3 DNA is TGTGCCAGCAGCCCCGGCCAGGGGGGAGCACCCCTCCACTTT. The whole variable domain, filled in from reference TRBV7-2 and TRBJ1-6, reads GAGVSQSPSNKVTEKGKDVELRCDPISGHTALYWYRQSLGQGLEFLIYFQGNSAPDKSGLPSDRFSAERTGGSVSTLTIQRTQQEDSAVYLCASSPGQGGAPLHFGNGTRLTVT.

The rearrangement links TRBV29-1 to TRBJ1-2, with TRBD1 as a possible D gene (6 bases). The CDR3 covers 12 residues. Germline V gene lookup returns CDR1 SQVTM and CDR2 ANQGSEA. The V and J ends lost 3 bases and 2 bases respectively, with 7 bases between them. The CDR3 DNA reads TGCAGCGTTGATCAGGGGAACTATGGCTACACCTTC. Translating it yields CSVDQGNYGYTF.

The rearrangement joins TRBV6-5 to TRBJ2-5; D perhaps matches TRBD2 (5 bases). Per germline, CDR1 MNHEY and CDR2 SVGAGI. Trimming removed 0 bases from V and 2 bases from J, with 13 bases in between. CDR3 length: 16 residues. The CDR3 DNA sequence: TGTGCCAGCAGTTACTCGTCGAGGGTACCTCAAGAGACCCAGTACTTC. Translated: CASSYSSRVPQETQYF.

The chain couples TRBV30 to TRBJ1-2; 7 bases align to TRBD1. V dropped 4 bases and J dropped 8; count of bases not matched to a gene: 7. In germline, CDR1 is GTSNPN, CDR2 SVGIG (reference sequence). This CDR3 is built from 12 residues. The CDR3 sequence: CAWTGGQYGYTF. CDR3 coding DNA: TGTGCCTGGACCGGGGGACAGTACGGCTACACCTTC. Together with reference TRBV30 and TRBJ1-2, the CDR3 gives the full variable domain: SQTIHQWPATLVQPVGSPLSLECTVEGTSNPNLYWYRQAAGRGLQLLFYSVGIGQISSEVPQNLSASRPQDRQFILSSKKLLLSDSGFYLCAWTGGQYGYTFGSGTRLTVV.

The V and J genes are TRBV3-1 (or the pseudogene TRBV3-2) and TRBJ1-6; a weak D match, TRBD1 (6 bases). The V end was cut by 4 bases, the J end by 7 bases, with 14 bases between. Looked up from germline, CDR1 is LGHDT and CDR2 is YNNKEL (reference sequence). The CDR3 runs 15 residues. The CDR3 loop is CASSLLRTANSPLHF. The CDR3 coding sequence is TGTGCCAGCAGCCTCCTGAGGACAGCGAATTCACCCCTCCACTTT.

A remark on this clone: Its ends do not fully match the called genes, so a read error is possible. The chain uses TRBV18 and TRBJ2-2; TRBD2 matches 8 bases. The length of the CDR3 is 17 residues. CDR1 and CDR2 from the germline V gene are KGHSH and LQKENI. DNA of the CDR3: TGTGCCAGCTCCAACCAGGGGACTAGGGCCAACAACGGGGAGCTGTTTTTT. Translating gives CASSNQGTRANNGELFF.

The chain joins TRBV27 to TRBJ2-2; TRBD2 agrees at 8 bases. CDR1 is MNHEY and CDR2 is SMNVEV in the germline V gene (reference sequence). V shed 6 bases, J shed 4 bases, and the junction held 7 bases outside the gene matches. The CDR3 extends over 15 amino acids. The CDR3 is CASRTGGRRTGELFF. The CDR3 bases are TGTGCCAGCAGGACGGGGGGGCGTCGCACCGGGGAGCTGTTTTTT.

This rearrangement joins TRBV30 to TRBJ1-2; possible D gene TRBD1, 5 bases. The CDR3 contains 13 residues. The germline gives CDR1 GTSNPN, CDR2 SVGIG (reference sequence). Between the trimmed V and J ends, which lost 5 bases and 4 bases, there was a span of 14 bases. For the CDR3, the DNA is TGTGCCTGGGGGCAGGGTCTTAGCTATGGCTACACCTTC. As protein: CAWGQGLSYGYTF.

This sequence joins TRBV5-6 and TRBJ1-3; TRBD1 matches 8 bases. Per the germline V gene, CDR1 is SGHDT and CDR2 is YYEEEE. This CDR3 contains 15 residues. The ends lost 0 bases at V and 4 bases at J; junction bases unmatched: 3. The CDR3 loop is CASSLGTGRGNTIYF. The CDR3 region has the DNA TGTGCCAGCAGCTTGGGGACAGGGAGAGGAAACACCATATATTTT.

The chain couples TRBV24-1 to TRBJ2-1; D remains ambiguous. The ends were cut back, 4 bases at V and 8 bases at J, with 11 bases in the middle. The CDR3 is 13 residues long. CDR1 is KGHDR and CDR2 is SFDVKD in the germline V gene. DNA for the CDR3: TGTGCCACCAGTGAACCGGGTTTCGATGAGCAGTTCTTC. This encodes CATSEPGFDEQFF.

V is TRBV7-6 and J is TRBJ2-3, with 7 nucleotides matching TRBD1. Germline V gene sequence: CDR1 SGHVS, CDR2 FNYEAQ. The CDR3 is 16 residues long. J gave up 0 bases and V 3 bases, and 6 bases lay outside the gene matches. The CDR3 loop is CASSLVGGKSTDTQYF. The CDR3 DNA sequence: TGTGCCAGCAGCTTGGTAGGGGGCAAGAGCACAGATACGCAGTATTTT.

The DNA of the CDR3 is TGTGCCAGCAGGGATCAGGGAGGAGCCTACGAGCAGTACTTC. Protein product: CASRDQGGAYEQYF. The rearrangement uses TRBV27 and TRBJ2-7; weak D call: TRBD2 (6 bases). Germline V lookup: CDR1 MNHEY, CDR2 SMNVEV (reference sequence). With 6 bases removed from V and 2 bases from J, the gap between germline ends came to 14 bases. This CDR3 is 14 amino acids long.

The CDR3 sequence: CASSPAGGISYEQYF. In DNA, the CDR3 is TGTGCCAGCTCCCCCGCGGGGGGGATCTCCTACGAGCAGTACTTC. The chain is built from TRBV25-1 and TRBJ2-7; TRBD2 aligns across 9 bases. Germline V lookup: CDR1 MGHDK, CDR2 SYGVNS. The V segment lost 8 bases and the J segment 0 bases; nucleotides outside the gene matches: 8. The CDR3 length is 15 residues.

In the case of this clone: Other DNA sequences from this sample encode an identical CDR3 as well. CDR3 sequence (DNA): TGTGCCAGCAGTTTATCGGGGGGGAATTCACCCCTCCACTTT. Protein sequence: CASSLSGGNSPLHF. The V gene is TRBV27, the J gene TRBJ1-6, with D maybe TRBD1 (5 bases). V lost 0 bases, J lost 7 bases, and 7 bases lay in between. Germline V gene data show CDR1 as MNHEY and CDR2 as SMNVEV (reference sequence). The CDR3 runs to 14 residues.

The chain links TRBV30 to TRBJ1-6, with 7 bases that match TRBD1. This CDR3 comprises 13 residues. V was pared by 5 bases and J by 6 bases, with 4 bases of the junction left unmatched. In germline, CDR1 is GTSNPN, CDR2 SVGIG (reference sequence). The CDR3 sequence is CAWADRANSPLHF. For the CDR3, the DNA is TGTGCCTGGGCTGACAGGGCTAATTCACCCCTCCACTTT. The variable domain in full, completed from reference TRBV30 and TRBJ1-6, reads SQTIHQWPATLVQPVGSPLSLECTVEGTSNPNLYWYRQAAGRGLQLLFYSVGIGQISSEVPQNLSASRPQDRQFILSSKKLLLSDSGFYLCAWADRANSPLHFGNGTRLTVT.

V usage is TRBV18 and J usage is TRBJ2-3, with 14 bases matching TRBD2. Losses at the gene ends were 4 bases for V and 5 bases for J; bases not matched to a gene: 8. Per the germline V gene, CDR1 is KGHSH and CDR2 is LQKENI. This CDR3 is built from 17 residues. The CDR3 loop reads CASSQSGTSGGLDTQYF. The CDR3 DNA reads as TGTGCCAGCTCACAGTCCGGGACTAGCGGGGGATTAGATACGCAGTATTTT.

V usage is TRBV18 and J usage is TRBJ1-1; TRBD1 might be the D (5 bases). CDR1 and CDR2 (germline): KGHSH, LQKENI. V dropped 2 bases and J dropped 6 bases, with 10 bases sitting between them. This CDR3 is built from 13 residues. The CDR3 region has the DNA TGTGCCAGCTCACCAGCGTCGGGGGCTGAAGCTTTCTTT. This translates into CASSPASGAEAFF.

The chain has TRBV7-3 and TRBJ1-6; D unclear. Germline V CDR1 and CDR2: SGHTA, FQGTGA. This CDR3 is 15 amino acids long. The germline V and J ends were trimmed by 3 bases and 1 base, with 7 bases remaining between them. Written as DNA, the CDR3 is TGTGCCAGCAGCTTGGCCAGGTCCTATAATTCACCCCTCCACTTT. This gives the protein CASSLARSYNSPLHF.

The chain joins TRBV18 to TRBJ2-7; 7 nucleotides align to TRBD2. V lost 1 base, J lost 2 bases, and 11 bases stayed unmatched. Germline loops: CDR1 KGHSH, CDR2 LQKENI. CDR3 length: 17 residues. The CDR3 nucleotides read TGTGCCAGCTCACCACTCGCACGTTCGGCGGGGGCCTACGAGCAGTACTTC. Encoded protein: CASSPLARSAGAYEQYF.

CDR3 nucleotide sequence: TGCGCCAGCAGCCCAGGAGGGGCTAGATTGGAGTACAATGAGCAGTTCTTC. This codes for CASSPGGARLEYNEQFF. The chain is built from TRBV5-1 and TRBJ2-1, with D perhaps TRBD2 (6 bases). The CDR3 totals 17 residues. Trimming took 4 bases from V and 4 from J, leaving 21 bases between them. Germline CDR1 SGHRS, CDR2 YFSETQ.

The chain recombines TRBV19 with TRBJ1-6; 7 nucleotides agree with TRBD1. Trimming at V came to 5 bases and at J to 6 bases, leaving 16 bases not matched to a gene. The length of the CDR3 is 18 residues. The germline CDR1 and CDR2 sequences are LNHDA and SQIVND (reference sequence). CDR3: CASSFRANTGTVNSPLHF. The CDR3 region has the DNA TGTGCCAGTAGTTTCCGAGCGAATACCGGGACAGTTAATTCACCCCTCCACTTT.

The chain carries TRBV19 and TRBJ1-1, with 7 positions matching TRBD1. Per germline, CDR1 LNHDA and CDR2 SQIVND (reference sequence). Trimming cost V 10 bases and J 0 bases; bases outside gene matches: 5. This CDR3 region has 13 residues. In DNA form, the CDR3 reads TGTGCCACCACAGACAGGGTGAACACTGAAGCTTTCTTT. This encodes CATTDRVNTEAFF.